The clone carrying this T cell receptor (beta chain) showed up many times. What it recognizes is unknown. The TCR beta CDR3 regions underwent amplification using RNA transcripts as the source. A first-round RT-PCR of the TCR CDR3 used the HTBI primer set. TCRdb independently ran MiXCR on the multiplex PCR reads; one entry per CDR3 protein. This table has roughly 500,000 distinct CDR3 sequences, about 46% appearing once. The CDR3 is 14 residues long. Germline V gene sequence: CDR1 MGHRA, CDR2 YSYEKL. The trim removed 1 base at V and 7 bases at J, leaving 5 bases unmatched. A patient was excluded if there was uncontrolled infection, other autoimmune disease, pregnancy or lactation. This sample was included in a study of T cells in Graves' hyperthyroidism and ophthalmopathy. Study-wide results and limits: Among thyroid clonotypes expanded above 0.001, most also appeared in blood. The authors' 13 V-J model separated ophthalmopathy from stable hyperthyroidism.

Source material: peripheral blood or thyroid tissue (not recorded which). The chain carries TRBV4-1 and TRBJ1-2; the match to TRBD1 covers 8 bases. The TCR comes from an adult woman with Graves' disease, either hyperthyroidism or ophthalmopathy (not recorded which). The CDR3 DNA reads TGCGCCAGCAGCCAAGCGGGGACAGGAGGTGGCTACACCTTC. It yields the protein CASSQAGTGGGYTF.